The next 24 T cell receptor beta chains were all read from a single sample in a study of cytomegalovirus exposure and HLA in healthy donors. PCR used 60 Vbeta primers and 13 Jbeta primers. Clones were sequenced by immunoSEQ multiplex PCR, and TCRdb holds only the in-frame ones, with some missing. The sample lists roughly 34,000 clones; 55% to 80% were seen once. The sample taken for sequencing was PBMCs. These TCRs come from a man aged 40-49 years in good health and CMV-seropositive.

This clone appeared a single time. This chain links TRBV5-6 with TRBJ2-7; 9 bases match TRBD1. Germline V lookup: CDR1 SGHDT, CDR2 YYEEEE. This CDR3 has 14 residues. Trimming took 3 bases from V and 7 from J; bases not matched to a gene: 8. Written as DNA, the CDR3 is TGTGCCAGCAGCTGGGGACAGGGAATACGGGAGCAGTACTTC. It yields the protein CASSWGQGIREQYF.

The rearrangement joins TRBV28 to TRBJ2-3, with TRBD2 matching over 8 bases. Germline V CDR1 and CDR2: MDHEN, SYDVKM. J lost 2 bases, V lost 7 bases, and 11 bases had no gene match. This CDR3 is built from 16 residues. The CDR3 DNA reads as TGTGCCAGCAACCCCCCGCGGGGGGCCATCACAGATACGCAGTATTTT. Translated, it gives CASNPPRGAITDTQYF.

The chain uses TRBV7-9 and TRBJ1-4; D is unresolved. The germline V gene has CDR1 SEHNR and CDR2 FQNEAQ (reference sequence). Deletions cut 6 bases from V and 5 bases from J, with 4 bases between. The CDR3 contains 11 residues. The CDR3 DNA reads TGTGCCAGCAGGACAAATGAAAAACTGTTTTTT. Amino acid sequence: CASRTNEKLFF.

This clone was counted a few times. The chain is built from TRBV19 and TRBJ2-5; 9 nucleotides match TRBD2. This CDR3 has 13 amino acids. Trimming took 9 bases from V and 5 from J; bases not matched to a gene: 7. Germline loops: CDR1 LNHDA, CDR2 SQIVND (reference sequence). DNA of the CDR3: TGTGCCAGCCGACAGCGGGGGGAGGAGACCCAGTACTTC. This translates into CASRQRGEETQYF.

The chain recombines TRBV15 with TRBJ1-2; possibly TRBD1 for D (5 bases). Per germline, CDR1 LNHNV and CDR2 YYDKDF (reference sequence). V gave up 7 bases and J gave up 7 bases, with 13 bases separating them. This CDR3 spans 12 amino acids. This CDR3 reads CATKEGQGGYTF. As DNA, the CDR3 is TGTGCCACCAAGGAGGGGCAAGGTGGCTACACCTTC.

V and J are TRBV12-5 and TRBJ2-2, with D possibly TRBD2 on 8 matching bases. CDR1 is LGHNT, CDR2 FRNRAP, per germline. The CDR3 runs to 17 residues. Trimming took 7 bases from V and 2 from J, leaving 20 bases between them. The chain's CDR3 is CASVSGGGAANTGELFF. The CDR3 DNA reads as TGTGCTAGTGTTTCGGGAGGGGGCGCAGCAAACACCGGGGAGCTGTTTTTT.

A note on this clone: An end of the junction does not agree with germline; a read error may underlie this. This chain joins TRBV9 and TRBJ2-7; D might be TRBD2 (5 bases). The germline CDR1 and CDR2 sequences are SGDLS and YYNGEE. The CDR3 covers 14 residues. Written as DNA, the CDR3 is TGTGCCAGCAGCGTAGCTGGGAGCTCCTACGGGCAGTACTTC. Its protein product is CASSVAGSSYGQYF.

This clone was counted only a few times. For the CDR3, the DNA is TGTGCCAGCAGCCTTAGTACAGGAATGTCACCCCTCCACTTT. Amino acid sequence: CASSLSTGMSPLHF. This chain uses TRBV5-5 with TRBJ1-6; tentative D call: TRBD1 (5 bases). V dropped 4 bases and J dropped 10 bases, with 15 bases sitting between them. Germline CDR1 SGHKS, CDR2 YYEKEE (reference sequence). The CDR3 consists of 14 residues.

This chain uses TRBV6-1 with TRBJ2-5; D might be TRBD1 (7 bases). This CDR3 comprises 12 residues. Trimming pared 6 bases from V and 6 bases from J, leaving 11 bases between. Looked up from germline, CDR1 is MNHNS and CDR2 is SASEGT. CDR3: CASSQGGQTQYF. The CDR3 bases are TGTGCCAGCAGCCAGGGGGGACAGACCCAGTACTTC.

This sequence joins TRBV28 and TRBJ1-4; D is perhaps TRBD1 (5 bases). The CDR3 contains 16 residues. Germline-derived CDR1 and CDR2 are MDHEN and SYDVKM. The germline V and J ends were trimmed by 4 bases and 1 base, with 13 bases remaining between them. CDR3 sequence reads: CASSSNLRGTNEKLFF. The CDR3 bases are TGTGCCAGCAGTTCTAACCTAAGGGGAACTAATGAAAAACTGTTTTTT. The variable domain in full, with the rest retrieved from reference TRBV28 and TRBJ1-4, is DVKVTQSSRYLVKRTGEKVFLECVQDMDHENMFWYRQDPGLGLRLIYFSYDVKMKEKGDIPEGYSVSREKKERFSLILESASTNQTSMYLCASSSNLRGTNEKLFFGSGTQLSVL.

This clone occurred a few times. The chain recombines TRBV28 with TRBJ2-3; D perhaps matches TRBD1 (5 bases). Germline assignment: CDR1 MDHEN and CDR2 SYDVKM. Trimming took 6 bases from V and 6 from J, leaving 10 bases between them. This CDR3 region has 12 residues. The CDR3 is CASSGPGDTQYF. CDR3 bases: TGTGCCAGCAGCGGACCAGGGGATACGCAGTATTTT.

The V and J genes are TRBV18 and TRBJ2-5, with a weak D call TRBD2 (5 bases). The germline V gene has CDR1 KGHSH and CDR2 LQKENI. CDR3 length: 16 amino acids. V lost 0 bases and J lost 6, with 17 bases in between. In DNA, the CDR3 is TGTGCCAGCTCACCACCTCCCGGACTGGAGCGACAGACCCAGTACTTC. It encodes CASSPPPGLERQTQYF.

This clone was observed a few times. The chain combines TRBV5-1 with TRBJ2-5, with TRBD2 as a possible D gene (6 bases). The CDR3 is 16 amino acids. From germline, CDR1 is SGHRS and CDR2 YFSETQ. The V end lost 0 bases, the J end lost 2 bases, and 14 bases lay between the germline ends. The CDR3 protein is CASSLGFGGSQETQYF. The CDR3 DNA follows: TGCGCCAGCAGCTTGGGGTTCGGAGGGTCGCAAGAGACCCAGTACTTC. Supplemented by reference TRBV5-1 and TRBJ2-5, the full variable domain reads KAGVTQTPRYLIKTRGQQVTLSCSPISGHRSVSWYQQTPGQGLQFLFEYFSETQRNKGNFPGRFSGRQFSNSRSEMNVSTLELGDSALYLCASSLGFGGSQETQYFGPGTRLLVL.

A single count supports this clone. The chain employs TRBV11-3 and TRBJ2-2; TRBD2 aligns across 12 bases. The V segment lost 6 bases and the J segment 4 bases; nucleotides outside the gene matches: 15. The CDR3 extends over 19 amino acids. Germline CDR1 and CDR2: SGHNT and YENEEA. The DNA for the CDR3 is TGTGCCAGCAGTCAACGGCGACTAGCGGGGGTTTATCGCACCGGGGAGCTGTTTTTT. As protein: CASSQRRLAGVYRTGELFF.

This clone has more than one count but fewer than ten. V and J are TRBV10-3 and TRBJ2-7, with TRBD2 identical over 11 bases. The CDR3 consists of 14 residues. Per the germline V gene, CDR1 is ENHRY and CDR2 is SYGVKD. Trimming cost V 7 bases and J 5 bases; bases outside gene matches: 7. Here the CDR3 DNA reads TGTGCCATCACACCTAGCGGGGGGTGGAACGAGCAGTACTTC. It specifies CAITPSGGWNEQYF.

By sample share, this clone is medium-sized. The rearrangement joins TRBV27 to TRBJ2-5; a possible D gene is TRBD1 (6 bases). V was trimmed by 4 bases and J by 2 bases, leaving 11 bases between them. Germline-derived CDR1 and CDR2 are MNHEY and SMNVEV (reference sequence). This CDR3 comprises 14 residues. Here the CDR3 DNA reads TGTGCCAGCAGTTCATGGGGGCAACAAGAGACCCAGTACTTC. It specifies CASSSWGQQETQYF.

The rearrangement uses TRBV7-9 and TRBJ2-3; no definite D call. With 5 bases removed from V and 4 bases from J, the gap between germline ends came to 16 bases. Germline CDR1 and CDR2: SEHNR and FQNEAQ (reference sequence). CDR3 length equals 15 residues. In nucleotides, the CDR3 is TGTGCCAGCAGCCCCGCCCTTGGTTCGGCAGATACGCAGTATTTT. Encoded protein: CASSPALGSADTQYF.

J is TRBJ2-1 and V is TRBV28, with D unresolved. CDR1 is MDHEN and CDR2 is SYDVKM in the germline V gene. The germline V and J ends were trimmed by 3 bases and 3 bases, with 12 bases remaining between them. The CDR3 is 15 amino acids. The CDR3: CASSFPSESYNEQFF. CDR3 in DNA: TGTGCCAGCAGTTTTCCCAGCGAAAGCTACAATGAGCAGTTCTTC.

The V gene is TRBV5-4, the J gene TRBJ2-3; 9 bases match TRBD1. Per germline, CDR1 SGHNT and CDR2 YYREEE (reference sequence). The CDR3 runs 17 residues. V lost 3 bases and J lost 0; bases outside the gene matches: 8. The CDR3 DNA reads TGTGCCAGCAGCTCGATCAACAGGGGGCCTAGCACAGATACGCAGTATTTT. Translated, it gives CASSSINRGPSTDTQYF.

Notes on this clone: The same CDR3 arises from other DNA sequences in this sample as well. The chain combines TRBV30 with TRBJ1-5; 7 bases are a match to TRBD1. CDR3 length: 12 amino acids. V dropped 3 bases and J dropped 4; count of bases not matched to a gene: 0. Germline V lookup: CDR1 GTSNPN, CDR2 SVGIG (reference sequence). The DNA for the CDR3 is TGTGCCTGGAGGACAGGGAATCAGCCCCAGCATTTT. Its protein product is CAWRTGNQPQHF.

The chain carries TRBV19 and TRBJ2-5; 9 bases line up with TRBD1. The J call is uncertain, as TRBJ2-7 better fits the DNA end. CDR3 size: 15 residues. Germline V gene data show CDR1 as LNHDA and CDR2 as SQIVND (reference sequence). CDR3 region: CASSITGTGLYEQYF. CDR3 nucleotide sequence: TGTGCCAGTAGTATTACCGGGACAGGGCTTTACGAGCAGTACTTC.

This chain uses TRBV5-6 with TRBJ1-4; TRBD1 might be the D (5 bases). The V gene lost 4 bases and the J gene lost 6 bases, with 10 bases spanning the gap. Looked up from germline, CDR1 is SGHDT and CDR2 is YYEEEE. There are 13 residues in the CDR3. In nucleotides, the CDR3 is TGTGCCAGCAGCGGGGGGAGGGATGAAAAACTGTTTTTT. Protein sequence: CASSGGRDEKLFF.

A single count supports this clone. The chain's CDR3 is CASSSENTEAFF. The CDR3 DNA reads TGTGCCAGCAGTTCAGAGAACACTGAAGCTTTCTTT. V and J are TRBV6-5 and TRBJ1-1, with D unresolved. Germline V gene lookup returns CDR1 MNHEY and CDR2 SVGAGI. The CDR3 consists of 12 residues. Trimming shortened V by 4 bases and J by 1 base, and 4 bases separated the two germline ends.

The sample holds one count of this clone. The genes are TRBV2 and TRBJ2-5; TRBD1 is a possible D gene (5 bases). This CDR3 has 16 amino acids. Trimming took off 10 bases at V and 2 bases at J, with 23 bases between the two ends. From germline, CDR1 is SNHLY and CDR2 FYNNEI. The CDR3 is CATGLEPRTKQETQYF. The DNA of the CDR3 is TGTGCCACCGGTTTGGAGCCCCGGACAAAACAAGAGACCCAGTACTTC.